This T cell receptor (beta chain) was identified during a study of cytomegalovirus exposure and HLA in healthy donors. The study ran its PCR with 60 Vbeta and 13 Jbeta primers. Sequencing used immunoSEQ multiplex PCR; TCRdb keeps in-frame clones, though not all of them. The sample shows nearly 110,000 clones, around 74% of them seen only once. Of note for this clone: Its matching antigen is unknown.

Findings and limits, study-wide: In vitro checks showed that a few CMV-associated chains really do target CMV antigens. TCR sequences were mostly rare, though some public TCRs occurred in many donors. Analysis performed later showed TCR beta chains linked to HLA being more clonally expanded than equally common others.

All donors participated as healthy donors of bone marrow. The TCR sequence derives from a woman in her thirties or forties in good health and CMV-seropositive. Specimen: PBMCs.

The CDR3 DNA is TGCGCCAGCAGCCCTTTGGCCGGGAATCAAGAGACCCAGTACTTC. Translating it yields CASSPLAGNQETQYF. This sequence joins TRBV4-1 and TRBJ2-5, with D possibly being TRBD2 (5 bases). Germline CDR1 is MGHRA and CDR2 is YSYEKL. V gave up 4 bases and J gave up 2 bases, with 14 bases separating them. The CDR3 has 15 amino acids.